A few counts support the clone carrying this TCR beta chain. Its antigen remains unidentified. This sample was taken from a study of PD-1 blockade in classical Hodgkin lymphoma. All trial patients relapsed after autologous stem cell transplantation. Assay used: immunoSEQ multiplex PCR; TCRdb lists only in-frame clones, some missing. Among some 40,000 clones listed, 76% were seen once. Study-wide points: Exclusion was applied to patients who started nivolumab under 1 year after ASCT. Whoever responded completely had baseline diversity much like that seen in newly diagnosed patients. The study reported lower baseline TCR diversity in newly diagnosed patients than in healthy donors. Compared with baseline, CD4+ but not CD8+ TCR diversity had risen significantly by C4D1.

After removal of 6 bases from V and 4 bases from J, the junction contained 6 bases not matched to a gene. This CDR3 contains 13 residues. The germline V gene encodes CDR1 SGHRS and CDR2 YFSETQ. The chain recombines TRBV5-1 with TRBJ1-2; TRBD1 matches 7 bases. The source was peripheral blood mononuclear cells (PBMCs), collected at baseline. This receptor was taken from a human donor with classical Hodgkin lymphoma. CDR3 nucleotide sequence: TGCGCCAGCACGACAGGGTTCGGCTATGGCTACACCTTC. Protein product: CASTTGFGYGYTF.